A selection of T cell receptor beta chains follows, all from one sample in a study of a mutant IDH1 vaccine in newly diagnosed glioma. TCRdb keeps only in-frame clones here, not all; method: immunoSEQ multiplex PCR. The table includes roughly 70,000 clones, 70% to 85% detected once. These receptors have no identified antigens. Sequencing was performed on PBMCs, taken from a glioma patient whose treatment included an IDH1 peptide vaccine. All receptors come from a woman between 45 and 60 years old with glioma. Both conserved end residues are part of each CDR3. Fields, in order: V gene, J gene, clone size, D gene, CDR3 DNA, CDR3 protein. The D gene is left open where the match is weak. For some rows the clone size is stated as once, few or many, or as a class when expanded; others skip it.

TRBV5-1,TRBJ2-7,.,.,TGCGCCAGCAGCCCCTCCGGGTCCAAGGCCTACGAGCAGTACTTC,CASSPSGSKAYEQYF
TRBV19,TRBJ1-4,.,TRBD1,TGTGCCAGTACCCTTGGACAGGGGAAGGAAAAACTGTTTTTT,CASTLGQGKEKLFF
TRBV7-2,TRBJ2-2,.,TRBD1,TGTGCCAGCAGCTCCCGGGACAGGGTAGTAACCGGGGAGCTGTTTTTT,CASSSRDRVVTGELFF
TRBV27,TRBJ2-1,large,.,TGTGCTGTTTTAAGGGGGGCTGGCGGTTGGTTCTTC,CAVLRGAGGWFF
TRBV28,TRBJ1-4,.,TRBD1,TGTGCCAGCACGACACCGGGACAGGGGCGGGAAAAACTGTTTTTT,CASTTPGQGREKLFF
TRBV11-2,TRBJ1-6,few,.,TGTGCCAGCAGCTTTAGCCACGGGAATAATTCACCCCTCCACTTT,CASSFSHGNNSPLHF
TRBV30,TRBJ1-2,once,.,TGTGCCTGGAGAGGGAGCAAGGACTATGGCTACACCTTC,CAWRGSKDYGYTF
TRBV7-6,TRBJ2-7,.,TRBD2,TGTGCCAGCAGCGATCGGGGGGGGAACGAGCAGTACTTC,CASSDRGGNEQYF
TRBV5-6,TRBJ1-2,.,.,TGTGCCAGCAGCTTAATCCTGGGACACAGGTATGGCTACACCTTC,CASSLILGHRYGYTF
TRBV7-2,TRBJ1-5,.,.,TGTGCCAGCAGCTCCGACAGTTATCAGCCCCAGCATTTT,CASSSDSYQPQHF
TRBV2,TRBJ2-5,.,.,TGTGCCAGCCTAAGGGGGGTCTTGAGGGGAGAGACCCAGTACTTC,CASLRGVLRGETQYF
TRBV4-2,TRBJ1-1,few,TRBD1,TGTGCCAGCAGCCACTTCGGGACAGGAGGCACTGAAGCTTTCTTT,CASSHFGTGGTEAFF